Listed below are T cell receptor beta chains from one sample, sequenced in a study of a mutant IDH1 vaccine in newly diagnosed glioma. TCRdb's table, derived via immunoSEQ multiplex PCR, lists solely in-frame clones and lacks some. The data contain 25,000 to 40,000 clones, around 73% of them singletons. The antigens these receptors bind are not known. Source: PBMCs, taken from a glioma patient whose treatment included an IDH1 peptide vaccine. These receptor sequences come from a woman aged 40 to 50 with glioma. Each CDR3 is given with its conserved first and last residue.

TRBJ1-6,TRBV5-1,CASRTGENSPLHF
TRBJ2-7,TRBV9,CASSVAQTGASYEQYF
TRBJ1-1,TRBV4-1,CASSGYTEAFF
TRBJ1-1,TRBV7-2,CASSPGTPRTEAFF
TRBJ1-1,TRBV15,CATSWTGRNTEAFF
TRBJ2-2,TRBV2,CASSEAGASGGELFF
TRBJ2-2,TRBV10-1,CASTMGTGELFF
TRBJ2-5,TRBV6-6,CASSYGETQYF
TRBJ1-1,TRBV4-1,CASSQDTDMNTEAFF
TRBJ2-3,TRBV7-9,CASSALTSGGPTDTQYF
TRBJ2-5,TRBV30,CAWEWAQRGETQYF
TRBJ1-2,TRBV20-1,CSAREGPTFTF